Listed here are 12 T cell receptor beta chains from one sample, sequenced in a study of blood T cell repertoires in COVID-19. Clones were read by immunoSEQ multiplex PCR, and TCRdb kept only the in-frame ones, dropping some. In the table there are approximately 110,000 clones, roughly 72% of which are singletons. The sequenced material came from peripheral blood. The receptors shown here come from a man older than 75 with acute or convalescent COVID-19.

The genes are TRBV6-5 and TRBJ2-7; 7 positions match TRBD2. The CDR3 sequence is 14 residues long. Germline V lookup: CDR1 MNHEY, CDR2 SVGAGI. V lost 8 bases to trimming and J lost 0 bases; unmatched junction nucleotides: 7. CDR3 sequence: CASGTSDYSYEQYF. CDR3 coding DNA: TGTGCCAGCGGAACTAGCGACTACTCCTACGAGCAGTACTTC.

The chain combines TRBV19 with TRBJ2-4; TRBD1 agrees at 9 bases. The germline CDR1 and CDR2 sequences are LNHDA and SQIVND (reference sequence). The CDR3 covers 14 residues. V shed 7 bases, J shed 8 bases, and the junction held 9 bases outside the gene matches. This CDR3 is CASTPGTGWHIQYF. CDR3 coding DNA: TGTGCCAGTACCCCCGGGACAGGGTGGCACATTCAGTACTTC.

CDR3 amino acids: CASSQATVLTEAFF. The CDR3 coding sequence is TGCGCCAGCAGCCAAGCGACCGTCCTCACTGAAGCTTTCTTT. The chain employs TRBV5-1 and TRBJ1-1; D unclear. With 4 bases removed from V and 4 bases from J, the gap between germline ends came to 14 bases. Germline CDR1 reads SGHRS; CDR2 reads YFSETQ. The CDR3 totals 14 residues.

The chain uses TRBV25-1 and TRBJ2-2; D call uncertain. The germline V gene has CDR1 MGHDK and CDR2 SYGVNS. V was pared by 5 bases and J by 1 base, with 8 bases between. CDR3 length: 14 residues. Here the CDR3 DNA reads TGTGCCAGCAGTCCTCTCGGGAACACCGGGGAGCTGTTTTTT. Amino acid sequence: CASSPLGNTGELFF.

The table lists this clone with a few counts. J is TRBJ2-3 and V is TRBV12-3 or TRBV12-4; D gene ambiguous. The CDR3 loop spans 13 amino acids. Between the trimmed V and J ends, which lost 6 bases and 0 bases, there was a span of 7 bases. In nucleotides, the CDR3 is TGTGCCAGCAGCCCACACAGCACAGATACGCAGTATTTT. This codes for CASSPHSTDTQYF.

The CDR3 DNA sequence: TGTGCCAGCAGCCCCGGTCAGGAAAGCACAGATACGCAGTATTTT. Translation gives CASSPGQESTDTQYF. The chain links TRBV7-2 to TRBJ2-3; D call uncertain. Trimming removed 5 bases from V and 0 bases from J, with 12 bases in between. CDR1 SGHTA and CDR2 FQGNSA come from the germline V gene. The CDR3 is 15 amino acids.

The chain recombines TRBV7-8 with TRBJ2-7, with D perhaps matching TRBD1 (6 bases). In germline, CDR1 is SGHVS, CDR2 FQNEAQ. V lost 5 bases to trimming and J lost 2 bases, with 13 bases between them. The CDR3 consists of 14 residues. CDR3 coding DNA: TGTGCCAGCAGCCCGAGGGACAACGCCTACGAGCAGTACTTC. Translating gives CASSPRDNAYEQYF.

The chain recombines TRBV28 with TRBJ2-3; D call uncertain. V was trimmed by 4 bases and J by 2 bases, leaving 4 bases between them. The CDR3 sequence is 12 residues long. CDR1 is MDHEN, CDR2 SYDVKM, per germline. CDR3 sequence: CASSSYTDTQYF. In nucleotides, the CDR3 is TGTGCCAGCAGTTCCTACACAGATACGCAGTATTTT. The full variable domain, with the rest looked up from reference TRBV28 and TRBJ2-3, is DVKVTQSSRYLVKRTGEKVFLECVQDMDHENMFWYRQDPGLGLRLIYFSYDVKMKEKGDIPEGYSVSREKKERFSLILESASTNQTSMYLCASSSYTDTQYFGPGTRLTVL.

The J gene is TRBJ2-1, the V gene TRBV28; D remains unclear. CDR1 MDHEN and CDR2 SYDVKM come from the germline V gene. The V gene lost 2 bases and the J gene lost 3 bases, with 11 bases spanning the gap. The CDR3 runs to 15 residues. The CDR3 protein is CASSLRRQVYNEQFF. Written as DNA, the CDR3 is TGTGCCAGCAGTTTAAGACGACAAGTCTACAATGAGCAGTTCTTC. Drawing the rest from reference TRBV28 and TRBJ2-1, the complete variable domain is DVKVTQSSRYLVKRTGEKVFLECVQDMDHENMFWYRQDPGLGLRLIYFSYDVKMKEKGDIPEGYSVSREKKERFSLILESASTNQTSMYLCASSLRRQVYNEQFFGPGTRLTVL.

Only one count was recorded for this clone. The chain links TRBV5-4 to TRBJ1-3; D may be TRBD1 (5 bases). From germline, CDR1 is SGHNT and CDR2 YYREEE (reference sequence). V lost 0 bases and J lost 0, with 13 bases in between. This CDR3 spans 17 amino acids. In DNA, the CDR3 is TGTGCCAGCAGCTTGGGGCCGGGGGGACTCTCTGGAAACACCATATATTTT. This sequence encodes CASSLGPGGLSGNTIYF.

This clone was found a few times. The gene calls are TRBV7-2 and TRBJ2-3, with 12 bases lining up with TRBD2. The V gene's germline CDR1 is SGHTA and CDR2 FQGNSA. With 3 bases clipped from V and 0 bases from J, the junction kept 1 base outside the gene matches. CDR3 length: 16 residues. The DNA for the CDR3 is TGTGCCAGCAGCTTGACTAGCGGGAGTAGCACAGATACGCAGTATTTT. It yields the protein CASSLTSGSSTDTQYF.

The chain joins TRBV2 to TRBJ1-1; D remains unclear. There are 11 residues in the CDR3. Trimming shortened V by 8 bases and J by 5 bases, and 9 bases separated the two germline ends. Germline values: CDR1 SNHLY, CDR2 FYNNEI. The CDR3 DNA sequence: TGTGCCAGCCAAAGCTTTACTGAAGCTTTCTTT. Translation: CASQSFTEAFF.